The 5 T cell receptor beta chains presented below share a single source sample, sequenced in a study of TIL therapy for anti-PD-1-resistant metastatic lung cancer. The immunoSEQ assay was v3. The table came from immunoSEQ multiplex PCR; TCRdb's copy has only in-frame clones and leaves some out. In the table there are 15,000 to 20,000 clones, about 80% of which are singletons. Time point defined: pre-treatment sample, taken before nivolumab and TIL therapy. The sample consisted of blood, taken at baseline. All receptors come from a person aged 25 to 85 with non-small cell lung cancer.

As concerns this clone: The sample holds other DNA sequences that translate to the same CDR3. The gene calls are TRBV2 and TRBJ1-1, with D hard to call. Germline-derived CDR1 and CDR2 are SNHLY and FYNNEI. The length of the CDR3 is 14 residues. Trimming cost V 3 bases and J 4 bases, with 12 bases left between them. The CDR3 DNA reads as TGTGCCAGCAGTGACGGCCGGTCGGGCACTGAAGCTTTCTTT. This translates into CASSDGRSGTEAFF.

V is TRBV30 and J is TRBJ2-5, with D perhaps TRBD1 (6 bases). The CDR3 is 12 residues long. The germline V gene encodes CDR1 GTSNPN and CDR2 SVGIG (reference sequence). V lost 5 bases, J lost 6 bases, and 13 bases lay in between. The CDR3 DNA follows: TGTGCCTGGTATGGGGGCTCCCAGACCCAGTACTTC. This codes for CAWYGGSQTQYF.

The chain has TRBV19 and TRBJ2-5; D gene ambiguous. CDR1 and CDR2 from the germline V gene are LNHDA and SQIVND (reference sequence). The CDR3 consists of 13 residues. The V and J ends lost 8 bases and 4 bases respectively, with 14 bases between them. CDR3 DNA sequence: TGTGCCAGTCAGGAATCAGTGGGAGAGACCCAGTACTTC. As protein: CASQESVGETQYF.

The chain joins TRBV4-3 to TRBJ1-1, with no clear D. The germline gives CDR1 LGHNA, CDR2 YSLEER. V shed 2 bases and J shed 3 bases, with 25 bases lying between them. This CDR3 has 19 residues. The CDR3 DNA reads TGCGCCAGCAGCCAATACAACTCGACCCGGGTCCCCTCGGACACTGAAGCTTTCTTT. Its translation is CASSQYNSTRVPSDTEAFF.

V gene TRBV7-3 combines with J gene TRBJ1-1; 9 nucleotides line up with TRBD1. CDR3 size: 17 residues. Germline V gene data show CDR1 as SGHTA and CDR2 as FQGTGA. Trimming at V came to 5 bases and at J to 2 bases, leaving 12 bases not matched to a gene. CDR3 residues: CASSRGNTGGLNTEAFF. The CDR3 nucleotides read TGTGCCAGCAGCCGCGGCAATACAGGGGGCTTAAACACTGAAGCTTTCTTT.